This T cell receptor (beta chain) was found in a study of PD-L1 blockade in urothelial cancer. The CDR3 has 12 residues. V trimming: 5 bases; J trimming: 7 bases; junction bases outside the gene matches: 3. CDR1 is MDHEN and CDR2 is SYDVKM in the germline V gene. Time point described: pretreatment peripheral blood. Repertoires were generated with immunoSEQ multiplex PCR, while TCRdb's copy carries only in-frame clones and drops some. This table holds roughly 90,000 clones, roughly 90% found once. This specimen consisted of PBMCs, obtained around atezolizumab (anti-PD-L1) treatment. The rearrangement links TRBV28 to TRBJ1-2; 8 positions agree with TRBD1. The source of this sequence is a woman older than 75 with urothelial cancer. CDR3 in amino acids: CASSNTGGGYTF. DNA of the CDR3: TGTGCCAGCAGTAATACAGGGGGTGGCTACACCTTC.